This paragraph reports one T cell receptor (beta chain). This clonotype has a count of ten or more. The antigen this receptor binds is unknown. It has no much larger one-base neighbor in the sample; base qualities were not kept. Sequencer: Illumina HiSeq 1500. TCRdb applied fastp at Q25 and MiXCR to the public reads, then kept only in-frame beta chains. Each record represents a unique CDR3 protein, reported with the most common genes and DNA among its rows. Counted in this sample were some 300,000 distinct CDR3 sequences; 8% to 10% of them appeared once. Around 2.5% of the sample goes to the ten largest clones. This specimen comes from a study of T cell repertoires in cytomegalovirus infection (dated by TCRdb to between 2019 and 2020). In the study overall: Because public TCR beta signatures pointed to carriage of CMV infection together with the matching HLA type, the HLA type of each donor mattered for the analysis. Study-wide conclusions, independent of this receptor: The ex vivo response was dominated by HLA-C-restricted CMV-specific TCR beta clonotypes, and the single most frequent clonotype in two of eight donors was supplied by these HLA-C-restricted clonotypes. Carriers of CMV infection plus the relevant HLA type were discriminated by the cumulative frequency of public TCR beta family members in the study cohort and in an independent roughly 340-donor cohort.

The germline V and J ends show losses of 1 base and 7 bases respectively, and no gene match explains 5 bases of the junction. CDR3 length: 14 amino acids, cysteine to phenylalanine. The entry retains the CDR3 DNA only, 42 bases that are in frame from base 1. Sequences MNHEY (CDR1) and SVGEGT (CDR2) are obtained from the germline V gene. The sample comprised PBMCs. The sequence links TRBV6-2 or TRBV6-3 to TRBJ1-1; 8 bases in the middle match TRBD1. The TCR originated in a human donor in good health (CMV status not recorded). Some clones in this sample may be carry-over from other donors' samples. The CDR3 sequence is CASSYFDRGFEAFF. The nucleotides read TGTGCCAGCAGTTACTTTGACAGGGGATTTGAAGCTTTCTTT.